This T cell receptor (beta chain) was captured in a study of blood T cell repertoires in COVID-19. The wider study: Collection of acute and convalescent COVID-19 samples took place in the United States, Italy and Spain. T cells, B-cell-depleted T cells, or PBMCs supplied cDNA or gDNA.

The CDR3 spans 13 residues. V lost 5 bases and J lost 4; bases outside the gene matches: 4. Germline lookup yields CDR1 SGHTS and CDR2 YDEGEE. As originally analysed: The authors estimated nucleated cell counts from reference gene primer amplification. This table comes from immunoSEQ multiplex PCR, and its TCRdb copy is limited to in-frame clones, with some not included. V, J and clone size are taken as reported in that table, and D and trimming were inferred from the DNA itself. This sample has under 200,000 clones; 70% to 90% occur once, and the top ten carry around 7.7%. This clone was recorded only once.

The genes are TRBV5-8 and TRBJ2-7; 9 bases match TRBD1. The material sequenced was peripheral blood. The source of this sequence is a man aged 40-49 years who had recovered from COVID-19. The CDR3 reads CASRGTGSYEQYF. CDR3 bases: TGTGCCAGCAGGGGGACAGGGTCTTACGAGCAGTACTTC. The entire variable domain, with the rest obtained from reference TRBV5-8 and TRBJ2-7, is as follows: EAGVTQSPTHLIKTRGQQATLRCSPISGHTSVYWYQQALGLGLQFLLWYDEGEERNRGNFPPRFSGRQFPNYSSELNVNALELEDSALYLCASRGTGSYEQYFGPGTRLTVT.